This entry lists 5 T cell receptor beta chains sequenced from one sample in a study of Graves' ophthalmopathy and Graves' hyperthyroidism. Amplified material comprised TCR beta CDR3 regions derived from RNA transcripts. HTBI primers primed a first-round RT-PCR, and a second-round multiplex PCR followed. One entry per CDR3 protein, called by TCRdb with MiXCR from the multiplex PCR reads. Of 580,000 or so distinct CDR3 sequences in the sample, just under 40% were seen once. The sequencing input was peripheral blood or thyroid tissue (not recorded which). All receptors come from an adult man with Graves' hyperthyroidism.

This clonotype was observed a handful of times. The chain links TRBV6-6 to TRBJ1-1, with unresolved D. Per the germline V gene, CDR1 is MNHNY and CDR2 is SVGAGI (reference sequence). The ends were cut back, 4 bases at V and 0 bases at J, with 18 bases in the middle. The CDR3 consists of 17 residues. In DNA form, the CDR3 reads TGTGCCAGCAGTTTTTTGGCGGTCGGATCGTTGAACACTGAAGCTTTCTTT. Amino acid sequence: CASSFLAVGSLNTEAFF.

Comments on this clonotype: One end of the junction varies from germline; a read error may be responsible. The rearrangement uses TRBV11-1 and TRBJ2-7; 11 nucleotides agree with TRBD1. The CDR3 loop spans 19 amino acids. Per the germline V gene, CDR1 is SGHAT and CDR2 is FQDESV (reference sequence). The CDR3 DNA reads as TGTGCAAGCAGCTTCCGGGACAGGGGGGAGAGGGGCTACACCTACGAGCAGTACTTC. This gives the protein CASSFRDRGERGYTYEQYF. Supplemented by reference TRBV11-1 and TRBJ2-7, the full variable domain reads EAEVAQSPRYKITEKSQAVAFWCDPISGHATLYWYRQILGQGPELLVQFQDESVVDDSQLPKDRFSAERLKGVDSTLKIQPAELGDSAMYLCASSFRDRGERGYTYEQYFGPGTRLTVT.

There are many counts of this clonotype. This chain links TRBV7-9 with TRBJ1-4, with D uncertain. V gave up 3 bases and J gave up 8 bases, with 13 bases separating them. The CDR3 runs 14 residues. The germline gives CDR1 SEHNR, CDR2 FQNEAQ (reference sequence). CDR3: CASSLSVRSEKLFF. The CDR3 DNA is TGTGCCAGCAGCTTGTCAGTAAGGTCGGAAAAACTGTTTTTT. Drawing the rest from reference TRBV7-9 and TRBJ1-4, the complete variable domain is DTGVSQNPRHKITKRGQNVTFRCDPISEHNRLYWYRQTLGQGPEFLTYFQNEAQLEKSRLLSDRFSAERPKGSFSTLEIQRTEQGDSAMYLCASSLSVRSEKLFFGSGTQLSVL.

This clonotype was detected a few times. The chain employs TRBV20-1 and TRBJ2-5; 10 nucleotides agree with TRBD2. Germline CDR1 is DFQATT and CDR2 is SNEGSKA (reference sequence). The CDR3 is 15 amino acids. The V segment lost 6 bases and the J segment 2 bases; nucleotides outside the gene matches: 9. The CDR3 sequence: CSAGDSGGIQETQYF. The DNA for the CDR3 is TGCAGTGCCGGAGATAGCGGGGGGATACAAGAGACCCAGTACTTC.

This clonotype was seen repeatedly, ten times or more. The chain links TRBV7-8 to TRBJ1-4; D is unresolved. The CDR3 runs to 14 residues. Trimming stripped 1 base from V and 5 bases from J, with 8 bases between. Germline V gene lookup returns CDR1 SGHVS and CDR2 FQNEAQ. Here the CDR3 DNA reads TGTGCCAGCAGCTTAGGGCAGCAGAATGAAAAACTGTTTTTT. Encoded protein: CASSLGQQNEKLFF. Filled out from reference TRBV7-8 and TRBJ1-4, the complete variable domain reads GAGVSQSPRYKVAKRGQDVALRCDPISGHVSLFWYQQALGQGPEFLTYFQNEAQLDKSGLPSDRFFAERPEGSVSTLKIQRTQQEDSAVYLCASSLGQQNEKLFFGSGTQLSVL.